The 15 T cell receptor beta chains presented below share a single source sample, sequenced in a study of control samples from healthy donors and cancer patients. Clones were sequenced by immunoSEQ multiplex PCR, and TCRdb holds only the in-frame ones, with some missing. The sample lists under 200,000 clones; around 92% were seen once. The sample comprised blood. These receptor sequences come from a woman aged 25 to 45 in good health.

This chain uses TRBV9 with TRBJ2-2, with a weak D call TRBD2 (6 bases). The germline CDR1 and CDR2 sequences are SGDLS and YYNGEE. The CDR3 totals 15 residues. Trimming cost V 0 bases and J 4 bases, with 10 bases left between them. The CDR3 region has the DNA TGTGCCAGCAGCGTAGCCCTAGCGCCCACCGGGGAGCTGTTTTTT. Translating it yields CASSVALAPTGELFF.

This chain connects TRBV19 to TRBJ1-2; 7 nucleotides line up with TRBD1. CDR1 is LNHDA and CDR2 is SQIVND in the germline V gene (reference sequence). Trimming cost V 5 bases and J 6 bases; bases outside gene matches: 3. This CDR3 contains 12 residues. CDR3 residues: CASSPGGHGYTF. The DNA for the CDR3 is TGTGCCAGTAGTCCAGGGGGACATGGCTACACCTTC.

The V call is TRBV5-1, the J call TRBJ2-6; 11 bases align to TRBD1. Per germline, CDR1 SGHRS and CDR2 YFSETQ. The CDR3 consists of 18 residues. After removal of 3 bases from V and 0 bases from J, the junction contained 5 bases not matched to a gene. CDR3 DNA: TGCGCCAGCAGCTGGACAGGGGGCGCGAACTCTGGGGCCAACGTCCTGACTTTC. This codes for CASSWTGGANSGANVLTF. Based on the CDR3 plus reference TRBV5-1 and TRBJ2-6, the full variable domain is KAGVTQTPRYLIKTRGQQVTLSCSPISGHRSVSWYQQTPGQGLQFLFEYFSETQRNKGNFPGRFSGRQFSNSRSEMNVSTLELGDSALYLCASSWTGGANSGANVLTFGAGSRLTVL.

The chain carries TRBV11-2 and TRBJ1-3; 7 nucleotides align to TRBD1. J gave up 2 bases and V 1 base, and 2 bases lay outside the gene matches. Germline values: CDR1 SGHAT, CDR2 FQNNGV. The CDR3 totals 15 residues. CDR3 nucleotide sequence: TGTGCCAGCAGCTTAGGCGGGACAGCTGGAAACACCATATATTTT. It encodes CASSLGGTAGNTIYF. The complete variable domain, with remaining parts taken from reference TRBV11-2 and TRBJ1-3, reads EAGVAQSPRYKIIEKRQSVAFWCNPISGHATLYWYQQILGQGPKLLIQFQNNGVVDDSQLPKDRFSAERLKGVDSTLKIQPAKLEDSAVYLCASSLGGTAGNTIYFGEGSWLTVV.

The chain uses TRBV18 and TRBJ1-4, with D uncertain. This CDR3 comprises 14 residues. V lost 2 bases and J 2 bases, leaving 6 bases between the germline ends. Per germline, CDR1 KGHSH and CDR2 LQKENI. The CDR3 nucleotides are TGTGCCAGCTCACCAGGCGAGACTAATGAAAAACTGTTTTTT. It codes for CASSPGETNEKLFF.

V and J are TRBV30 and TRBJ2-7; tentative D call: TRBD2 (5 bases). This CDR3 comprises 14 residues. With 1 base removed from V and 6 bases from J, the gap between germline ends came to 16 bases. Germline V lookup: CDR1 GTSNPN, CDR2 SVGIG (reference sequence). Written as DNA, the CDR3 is TGTGCCTGGAGTGGGGAGCCGTACCCCTCCGAGCAGTACTTC. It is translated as CAWSGEPYPSEQYF. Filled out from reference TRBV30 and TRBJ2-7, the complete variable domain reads SQTIHQWPATLVQPVGSPLSLECTVEGTSNPNLYWYRQAAGRGLQLLFYSVGIGQISSEVPQNLSASRPQDRQFILSSKKLLLSDSGFYLCAWSGEPYPSEQYFGPGTRLTVT.

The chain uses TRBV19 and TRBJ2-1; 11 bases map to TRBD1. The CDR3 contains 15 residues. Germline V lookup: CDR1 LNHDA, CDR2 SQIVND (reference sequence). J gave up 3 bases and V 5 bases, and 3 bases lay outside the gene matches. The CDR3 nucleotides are TGTGCCAGTAGTGCCGGGACAGGGGGCTACAATGAGCAGTTCTTC. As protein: CASSAGTGGYNEQFF. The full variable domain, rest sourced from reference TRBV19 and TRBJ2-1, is DGGITQSPKYLFRKEGQNVTLSCEQNLNHDAMYWYRQDPGQGLRLIYYSQIVNDFQKGDIAEGYSVSREKKESFPLTVTSAQKNPTAFYLCASSAGTGGYNEQFFGPGTRLTVL.

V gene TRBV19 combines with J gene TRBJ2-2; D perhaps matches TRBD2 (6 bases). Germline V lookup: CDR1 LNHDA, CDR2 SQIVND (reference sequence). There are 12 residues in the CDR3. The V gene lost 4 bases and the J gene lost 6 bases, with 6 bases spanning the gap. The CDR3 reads CASSTGAGELFF. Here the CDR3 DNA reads TGTGCCAGTAGTACGGGGGCCGGGGAGCTGTTTTTT. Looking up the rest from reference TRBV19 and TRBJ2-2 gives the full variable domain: DGGITQSPKYLFRKEGQNVTLSCEQNLNHDAMYWYRQDPGQGLRLIYYSQIVNDFQKGDIAEGYSVSREKKESFPLTVTSAQKNPTAFYLCASSTGAGELFFGEGSRLTVL.

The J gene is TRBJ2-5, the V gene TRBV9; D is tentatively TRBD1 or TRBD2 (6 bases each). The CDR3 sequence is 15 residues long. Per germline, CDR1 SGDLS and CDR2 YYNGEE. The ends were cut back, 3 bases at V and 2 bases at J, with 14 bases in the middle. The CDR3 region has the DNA TGTGCCAGCAGCGCCAGACTAGGGGGGCAAGAGACCCAGTACTTC. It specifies CASSARLGGQETQYF.

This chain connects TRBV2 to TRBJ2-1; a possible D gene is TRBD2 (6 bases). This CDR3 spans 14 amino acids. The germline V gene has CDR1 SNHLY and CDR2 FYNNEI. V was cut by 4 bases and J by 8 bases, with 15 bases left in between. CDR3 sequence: CASSGIAEGYEQFF. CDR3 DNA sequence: TGTGCCAGCAGTGGTATAGCGGAGGGTTATGAGCAGTTCTTC.

CDR3: CASSVYSSTNEKLFF. CDR3 coding DNA: TGTGCCAGCAGCGTCTACAGTTCAACTAATGAAAAACTGTTTTTT. V gene TRBV7-2 combines with J gene TRBJ1-4; no firm D call. Germline CDR1 and CDR2: SGHTA and FQGNSA. This CDR3 region has 15 residues. Trimming left V 5 bases short and J 0 bases short, with 10 bases between.

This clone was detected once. As DNA, the CDR3 is TGTGCCAGCAGCTTGGCCGGACTAGCGGGGGAGACCCAGTACTTC. Translation: CASSLAGLAGETQYF. The chain employs TRBV5-4 and TRBJ2-5, with 12 bases lining up with TRBD2. The CDR3 length is 15 residues. V shed 0 bases and J 5 bases; nucleotides not matched to a gene: 2. Germline CDR1 is SGHNT and CDR2 is YYREEE (reference sequence).

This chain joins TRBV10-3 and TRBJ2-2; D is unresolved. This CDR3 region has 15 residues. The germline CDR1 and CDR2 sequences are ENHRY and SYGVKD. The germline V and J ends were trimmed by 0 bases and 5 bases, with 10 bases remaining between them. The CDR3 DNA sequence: TGTGCCATCAGTGAGTCCCCAGGCCTGACCGGGGAGCTGTTTTTT. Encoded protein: CAISESPGLTGELFF.

CDR3 coding DNA: TGTGCCAGCAGTGTCGGGACTGCCTACGAGCAGTACTTC. Amino acid sequence: CASSVGTAYEQYF. The V and J genes are TRBV27 and TRBJ2-7; TRBD2 is a possible D gene (6 bases). Per germline, CDR1 MNHEY and CDR2 SMNVEV (reference sequence). The CDR3 sequence is 13 residues long. The V and J ends lost 5 bases and 2 bases respectively, with 10 bases between them.

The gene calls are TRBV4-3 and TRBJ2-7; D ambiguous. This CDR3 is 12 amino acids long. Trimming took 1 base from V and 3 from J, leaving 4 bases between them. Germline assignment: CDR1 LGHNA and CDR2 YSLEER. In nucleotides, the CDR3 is TGCGCCAGCAGCCAAGGCGGCTACGAGCAGTACTTC. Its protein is CASSQGGYEQYF.